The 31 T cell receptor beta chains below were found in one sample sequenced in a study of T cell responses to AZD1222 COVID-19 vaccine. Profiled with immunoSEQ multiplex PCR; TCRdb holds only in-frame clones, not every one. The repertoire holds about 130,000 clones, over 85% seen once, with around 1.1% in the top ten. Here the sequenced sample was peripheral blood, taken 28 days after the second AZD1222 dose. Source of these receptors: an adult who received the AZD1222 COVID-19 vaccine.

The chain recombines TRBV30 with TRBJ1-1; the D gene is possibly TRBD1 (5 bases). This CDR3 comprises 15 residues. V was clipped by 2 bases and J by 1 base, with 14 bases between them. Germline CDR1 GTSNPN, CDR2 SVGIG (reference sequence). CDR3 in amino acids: CAWSRLGAENTEAFF. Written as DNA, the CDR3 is TGTGCCTGGAGTAGGCTTGGGGCGGAGAACACTGAAGCTTTCTTT.

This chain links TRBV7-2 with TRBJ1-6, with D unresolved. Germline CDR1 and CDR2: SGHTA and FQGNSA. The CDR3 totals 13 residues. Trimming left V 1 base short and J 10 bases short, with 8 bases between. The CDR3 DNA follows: TGTGCCAGCAGCTTAGGGCAGGACTCACCCCTCCACTTT. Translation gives CASSLGQDSPLHF. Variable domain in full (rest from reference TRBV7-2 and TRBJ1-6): GAGVSQSPSNKVTEKGKDVELRCDPISGHTALYWYRQSLGQGLEFLIYFQGNSAPDKSGLPSDRFSAERTGGSVSTLTIQRTQQEDSAVYLCASSLGQDSPLHFGNGTRLTVT.

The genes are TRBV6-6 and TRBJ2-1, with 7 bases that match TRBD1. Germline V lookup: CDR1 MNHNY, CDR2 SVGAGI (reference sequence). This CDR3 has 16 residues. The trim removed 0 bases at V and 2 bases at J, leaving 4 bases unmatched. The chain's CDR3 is CASSYSPGQPYNEQFF. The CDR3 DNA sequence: TGTGCCAGCAGTTACTCTCCGGGACAGCCCTACAATGAGCAGTTCTTC.

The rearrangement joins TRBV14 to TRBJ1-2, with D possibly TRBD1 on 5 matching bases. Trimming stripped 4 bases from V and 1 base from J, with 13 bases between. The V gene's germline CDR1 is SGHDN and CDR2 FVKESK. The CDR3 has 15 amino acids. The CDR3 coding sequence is TGTGCCAGCAGCCCGTCTAGGGGATTTAACTATGGCTACACCTTC. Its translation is CASSPSRGFNYGYTF. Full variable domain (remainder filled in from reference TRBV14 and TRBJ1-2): EAGVTQFPSHSVIEKGQTVTLRCDPISGHDNLYWYRRVMGKEIKFLLHFVKESKQDESGMPNNRFLAERTGGTYSTLKVQPAELEDSGVYFCASSPSRGFNYGYTFGSGTRLTVV.

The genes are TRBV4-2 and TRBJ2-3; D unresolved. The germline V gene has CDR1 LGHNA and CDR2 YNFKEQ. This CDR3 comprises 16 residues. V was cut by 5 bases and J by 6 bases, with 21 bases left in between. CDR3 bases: TGTGCCAGCAGCATCAATGCACCCCCCTCGTCGGATACGCAGTATTTT. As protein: CASSINAPPSSDTQYF.

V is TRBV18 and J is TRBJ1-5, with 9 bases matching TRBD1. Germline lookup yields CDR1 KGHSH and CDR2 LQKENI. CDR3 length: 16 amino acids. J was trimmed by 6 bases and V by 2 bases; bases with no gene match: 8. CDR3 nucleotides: TGTGCCAGCTCACCAGCTACGACAGGGGGTTTTCAGCCCCAGCATTTT. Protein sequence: CASSPATTGGFQPQHF.

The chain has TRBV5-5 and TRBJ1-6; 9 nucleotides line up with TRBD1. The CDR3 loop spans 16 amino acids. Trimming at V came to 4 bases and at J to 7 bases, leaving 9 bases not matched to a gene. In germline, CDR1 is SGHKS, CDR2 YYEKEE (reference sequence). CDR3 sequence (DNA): TGTGCCAGCAGCAGGGGACAGGGTCGAGGGAATTCACCCCTCCACTTT. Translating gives CASSRGQGRGNSPLHF.

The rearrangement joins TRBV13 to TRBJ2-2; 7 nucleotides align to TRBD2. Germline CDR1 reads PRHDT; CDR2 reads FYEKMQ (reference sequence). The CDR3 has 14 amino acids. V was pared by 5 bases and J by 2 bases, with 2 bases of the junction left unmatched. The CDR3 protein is CASSIAGNTGELFF. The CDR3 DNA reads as TGTGCCAGCAGCATAGCGGGCAACACCGGGGAGCTGTTTTTT.

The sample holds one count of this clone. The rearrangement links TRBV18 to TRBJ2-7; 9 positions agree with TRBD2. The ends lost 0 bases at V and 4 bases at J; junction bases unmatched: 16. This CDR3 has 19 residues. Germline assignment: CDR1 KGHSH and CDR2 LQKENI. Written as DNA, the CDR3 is TGTGCCAGCTCACCACCGGGCACCGAGGACAGCGGGAGGAGATACGAGCAGTACTTC. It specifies CASSPPGTEDSGRRYEQYF.

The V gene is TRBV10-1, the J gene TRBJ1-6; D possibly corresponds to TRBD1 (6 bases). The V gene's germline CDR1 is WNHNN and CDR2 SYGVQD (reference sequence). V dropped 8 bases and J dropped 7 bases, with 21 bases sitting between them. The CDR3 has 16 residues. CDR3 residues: CASSPWAGVSNSPLHF. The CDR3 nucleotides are TGCGCCAGCTCCCCCTGGGCAGGGGTTTCAAATTCACCCCTCCACTTT.

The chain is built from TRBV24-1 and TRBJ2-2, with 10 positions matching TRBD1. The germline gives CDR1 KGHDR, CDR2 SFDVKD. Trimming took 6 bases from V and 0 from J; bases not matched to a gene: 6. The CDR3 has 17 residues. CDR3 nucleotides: TGTGCCACCAGTATGGGGGGACAGGGGACGAACACCGGGGAGCTGTTTTTT. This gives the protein CATSMGGQGTNTGELFF.

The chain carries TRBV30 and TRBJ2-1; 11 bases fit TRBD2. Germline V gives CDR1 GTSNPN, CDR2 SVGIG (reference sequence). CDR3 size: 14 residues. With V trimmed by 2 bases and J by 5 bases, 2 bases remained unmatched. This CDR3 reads CAWSRGLADNEQFF. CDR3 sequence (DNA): TGTGCCTGGAGTCGGGGACTAGCGGACAATGAGCAGTTCTTC.

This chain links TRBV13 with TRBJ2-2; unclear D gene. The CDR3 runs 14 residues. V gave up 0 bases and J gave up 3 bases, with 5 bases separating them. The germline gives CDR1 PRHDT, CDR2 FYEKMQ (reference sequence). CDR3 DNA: TGTGCCAGCAGCTTAGGGACCTACACCGGGGAGCTGTTTTTT. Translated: CASSLGTYTGELFF.

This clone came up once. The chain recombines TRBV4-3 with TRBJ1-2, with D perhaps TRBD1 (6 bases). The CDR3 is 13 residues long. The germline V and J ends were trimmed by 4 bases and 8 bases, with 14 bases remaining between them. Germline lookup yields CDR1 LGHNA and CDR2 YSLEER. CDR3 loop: CASSPPGARGYTF. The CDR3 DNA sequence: TGCGCCAGCAGCCCACCGGGGGCGCGGGGCTACACCTTC.

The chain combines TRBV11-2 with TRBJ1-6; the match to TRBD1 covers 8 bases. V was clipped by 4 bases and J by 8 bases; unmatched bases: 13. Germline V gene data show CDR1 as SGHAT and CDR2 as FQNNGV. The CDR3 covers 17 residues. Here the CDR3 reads CASSYLRAGQADSPLHF. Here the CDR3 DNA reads TGTGCCAGCAGCTACCTCCGCGCGGGACAGGCGGATTCACCCCTCCACTTT.

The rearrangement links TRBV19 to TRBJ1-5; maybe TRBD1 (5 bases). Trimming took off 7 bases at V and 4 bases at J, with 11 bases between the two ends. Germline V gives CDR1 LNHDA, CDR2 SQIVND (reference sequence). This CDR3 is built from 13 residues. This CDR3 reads CASKVAGNQPQHF. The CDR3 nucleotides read TGTGCCAGTAAGGTCGCAGGGAATCAGCCCCAGCATTTT.

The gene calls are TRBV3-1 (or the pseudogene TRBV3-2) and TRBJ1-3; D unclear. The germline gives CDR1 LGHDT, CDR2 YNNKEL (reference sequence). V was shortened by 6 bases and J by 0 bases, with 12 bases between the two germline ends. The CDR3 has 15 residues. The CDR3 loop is CASSRLINSGNTIYF. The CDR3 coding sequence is TGTGCCAGCAGTCGGTTAATTAACTCTGGAAACACCATATATTTT.

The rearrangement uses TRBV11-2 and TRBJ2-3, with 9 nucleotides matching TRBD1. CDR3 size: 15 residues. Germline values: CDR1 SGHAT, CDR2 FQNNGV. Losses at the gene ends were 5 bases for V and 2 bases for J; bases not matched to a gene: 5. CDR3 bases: TGTGCCAGCAGCACCGGGACAGGGAACACAGATACGCAGTATTTT. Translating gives CASSTGTGNTDTQYF.

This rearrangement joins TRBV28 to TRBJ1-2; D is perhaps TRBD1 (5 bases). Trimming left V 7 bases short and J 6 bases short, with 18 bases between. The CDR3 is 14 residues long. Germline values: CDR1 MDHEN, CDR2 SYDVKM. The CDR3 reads CASMGVSEYNGYTF. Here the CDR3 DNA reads TGTGCCAGCATGGGGGTGTCAGAATATAATGGCTACACCTTC.

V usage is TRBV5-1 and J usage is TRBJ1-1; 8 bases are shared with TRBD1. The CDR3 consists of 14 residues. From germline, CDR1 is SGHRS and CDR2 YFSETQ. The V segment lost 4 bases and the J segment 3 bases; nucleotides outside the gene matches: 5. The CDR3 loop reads CASSVQGAYTEAFF. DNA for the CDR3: TGCGCCAGCAGCGTCCAGGGGGCGTACACTGAAGCTTTCTTT.

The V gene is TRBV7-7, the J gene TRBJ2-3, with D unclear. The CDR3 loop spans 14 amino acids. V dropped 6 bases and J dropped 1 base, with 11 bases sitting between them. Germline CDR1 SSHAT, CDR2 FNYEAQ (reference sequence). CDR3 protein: CASSPGFRTDTQYF. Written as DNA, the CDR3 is TGTGCCAGCAGTCCCGGGTTTCGCACAGATACGCAGTATTTT.

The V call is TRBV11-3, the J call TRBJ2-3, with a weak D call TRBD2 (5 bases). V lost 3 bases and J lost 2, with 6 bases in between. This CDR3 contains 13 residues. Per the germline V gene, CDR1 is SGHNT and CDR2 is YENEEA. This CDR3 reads CASSLRATDTQYF. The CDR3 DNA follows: TGTGCCAGCAGCTTGAGGGCCACAGATACGCAGTATTTT.

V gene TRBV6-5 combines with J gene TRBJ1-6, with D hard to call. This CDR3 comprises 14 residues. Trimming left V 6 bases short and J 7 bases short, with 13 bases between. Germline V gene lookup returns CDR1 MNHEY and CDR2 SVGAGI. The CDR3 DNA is TGTGCCAGCAGGGCCGGTCCTTACAATTCACCCCTCCACTTT. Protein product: CASRAGPYNSPLHF.

The CDR3 DNA follows: TGTGCCAGCAGCTTAGGTTGGGATGAGCAGTTCTTC. Amino acid sequence: CASSLGWDEQFF. The chain has TRBV7-2 and TRBJ2-1; D is uncertain. This CDR3 is 12 amino acids long. Looked up from germline, CDR1 is SGHTA and CDR2 is FQGNSA. Between the trimmed V and J ends, which lost 1 base and 8 bases, there was a span of 6 bases.

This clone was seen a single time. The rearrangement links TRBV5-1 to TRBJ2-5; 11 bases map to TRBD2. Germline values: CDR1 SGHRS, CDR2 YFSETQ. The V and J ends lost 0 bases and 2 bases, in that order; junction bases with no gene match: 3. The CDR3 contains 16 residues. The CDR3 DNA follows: TGCGCCAGCAGCTTGGCCGCTAGCGGGGGGCAAGAGACCCAGTACTTC. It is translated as CASSLAASGGQETQYF. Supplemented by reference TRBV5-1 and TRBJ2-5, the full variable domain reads KAGVTQTPRYLIKTRGQQVTLSCSPISGHRSVSWYQQTPGQGLQFLFEYFSETQRNKGNFPGRFSGRQFSNSRSEMNVSTLELGDSALYLCASSLAASGGQETQYFGPGTRLLVL.

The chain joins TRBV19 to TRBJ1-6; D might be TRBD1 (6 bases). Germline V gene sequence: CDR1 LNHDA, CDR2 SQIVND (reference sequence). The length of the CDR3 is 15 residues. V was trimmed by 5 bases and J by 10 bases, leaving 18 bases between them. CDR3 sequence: CASSAPGAQTSPLHF. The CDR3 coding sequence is TGTGCCAGTAGTGCCCCGGGGGCTCAAACATCACCCCTCCACTTT.

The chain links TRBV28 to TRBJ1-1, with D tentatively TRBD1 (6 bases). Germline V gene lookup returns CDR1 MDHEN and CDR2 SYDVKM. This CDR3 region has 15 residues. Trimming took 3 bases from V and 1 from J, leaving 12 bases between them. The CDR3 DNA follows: TGTGCCAGCAGTTTTGACAACAGGGCGAACACTGAAGCTTTCTTT. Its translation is CASSFDNRANTEAFF. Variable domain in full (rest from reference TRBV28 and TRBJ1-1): DVKVTQSSRYLVKRTGEKVFLECVQDMDHENMFWYRQDPGLGLRLIYFSYDVKMKEKGDIPEGYSVSREKKERFSLILESASTNQTSMYLCASSFDNRANTEAFFGQGTRLTVV.

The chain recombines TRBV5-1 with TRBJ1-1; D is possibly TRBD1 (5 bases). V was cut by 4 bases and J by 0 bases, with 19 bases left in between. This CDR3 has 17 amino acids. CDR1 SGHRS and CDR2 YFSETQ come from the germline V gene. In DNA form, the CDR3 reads TGCGCCAGCAGCCGGGGGACCCAGGCTGGGGTGAACACTGAAGCTTTCTTT. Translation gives CASSRGTQAGVNTEAFF. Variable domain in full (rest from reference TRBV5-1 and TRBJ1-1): KAGVTQTPRYLIKTRGQQVTLSCSPISGHRSVSWYQQTPGQGLQFLFEYFSETQRNKGNFPGRFSGRQFSNSRSEMNVSTLELGDSALYLCASSRGTQAGVNTEAFFGQGTRLTVV.

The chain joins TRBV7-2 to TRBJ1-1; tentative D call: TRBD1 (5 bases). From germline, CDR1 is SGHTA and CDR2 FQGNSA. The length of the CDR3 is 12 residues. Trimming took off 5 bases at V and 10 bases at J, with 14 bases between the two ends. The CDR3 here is CASSIPGLGAFF. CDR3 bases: TGTGCCAGCAGCATCCCAGGGTTAGGAGCTTTCTTT.

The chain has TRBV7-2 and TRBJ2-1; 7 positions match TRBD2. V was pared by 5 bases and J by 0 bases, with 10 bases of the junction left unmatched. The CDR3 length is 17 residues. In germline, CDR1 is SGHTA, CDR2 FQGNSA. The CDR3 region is CASSLRVAGVSYNEQFF. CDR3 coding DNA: TGTGCCAGCAGCCTCAGAGTGGCGGGAGTCTCCTACAATGAGCAGTTCTTC.

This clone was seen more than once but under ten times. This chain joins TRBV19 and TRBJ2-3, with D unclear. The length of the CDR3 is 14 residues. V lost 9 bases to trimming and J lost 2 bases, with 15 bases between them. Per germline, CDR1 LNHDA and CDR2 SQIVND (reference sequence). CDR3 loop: CASSTQLITDTQYF. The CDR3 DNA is TGTGCCAGCTCTACCCAATTGATCACAGATACGCAGTATTTT.